A single sample gave rise to the 2 T cell receptor beta chains below, sequenced in a study of blood T cell repertoires in COVID-19. The assay was immunoSEQ multiplex PCR, and TCRdb's table has in-frame clones only and misses some. The table lists 40,000 to 50,000 clones, about nine tenths of them singletons. Sequenced sample: peripheral blood. Receptors originate from a human donor in a cohort sampled during active COVID-19.

V is TRBV6-5 and J is TRBJ2-5; possibly TRBD2 for D (5 bases). The CDR3 is 13 amino acids. Trimming pared 5 bases from V and 7 bases from J, leaving 14 bases between. Germline V gives CDR1 MNHEY, CDR2 SVGAGI. CDR3: CASSSGREGTQYF. Here the CDR3 DNA reads TGTGCCAGCAGTAGCGGACGCGAGGGGACCCAGTACTTC.

The V and J genes are TRBV6-2 or TRBV6-3 and TRBJ1-5, with 8 bases aligning to TRBD1. Germline values: CDR1 MNHEY, CDR2 SVGEGT. This CDR3 region has 15 residues. Losses at the gene ends were 6 bases for V and 4 bases for J; bases not matched to a gene: 8. The CDR3 bases are TGTGCCAGCAGCTTACTTAACAGGGGGAATCAGCCCCAGCATTTT. Protein product: CASSLLNRGNQPQHF.